This TCR beta chain was identified during a study of memory CD4+ T cells and cytomegalovirus serostatus. The overall study: This sample comes from healthy Belgian adults, about nine CMV seropositive, some 22 seronegative. Study-wide findings and caveats: Suggested: most of the CMV-linked TCR signature lies in CD4+ memory cells.

The CDR3 is made up of 13 amino acids. Trimming left V 6 bases short and J 0 bases short, with 6 bases between. The germline V gene has CDR1 MNHEY and CDR2 SMNVEV (reference sequence). As to this clone: Its antigen is as yet unknown. The identical CDR3 is also encoded by other nucleotide sequences in the sample.

In the authors' methods: After removing out-of-frame reads, millions of distinct TCRbeta sequences remained. The protocol was immunoSEQ multiplex PCR, while the TCRdb copy is restricted to in-frame clones and leaves out a portion. V, J and clone size are those of that table, while D and trimming were read from the DNA. The sample lists some 60,000 clones, about 80% seen once, with 2.6% in the top ten. Single viable CD3+CD4+CD8-CD45RO+ cells were sorted as the memory CD4+ T cells. CD4+ T cells were isolated by positive magnetic selection. This clonotype was sampled from an adult in good health and CMV-seropositive. The rearrangement joins TRBV27 to TRBJ1-3, with D tentatively TRBD1 (5 bases). The specimen was memory CD4+ T cells from blood. Here the CDR3 reads CASRGHSGNTIYF. The CDR3 bases are TGTGCCAGCAGGGGGCACTCTGGAAACACCATATATTTT.